These 23 T cell receptor beta chains share one sample of origin, sequenced in a study of blood T cell repertoires in COVID-19. TCRdb's copy holds only in-frame clones and misses some; the assay was immunoSEQ multiplex PCR. The table lists tens of thousands of clones, 80% to 90% of them singletons, with around 30% in the top ten. Material: peripheral blood. These receptors were obtained from a woman of 80 years or more with COVID-19, enrolled during active disease.

This clone was found once. V and J are TRBV9 and TRBJ2-1, with D uncertain. Germline CDR1 SGDLS, CDR2 YYNGEE. This CDR3 is 13 amino acids long. Trimming stripped 0 bases from V and 11 bases from J, with 12 bases between. CDR3 DNA: TGTGCCAGCAGCGTAGAATCGAGAAACCAGCAGTTCTTC. Translation: CASSVESRNQQFF. The complete variable domain, with remaining parts taken from reference TRBV9 and TRBJ2-1, reads DSGVTQTPKHLITATGQRVTLRCSPRSGDLSVYWYQQSLDQGLQFLIQYYNGEERAKGNILERFSAQQFPDLHSELNLSSLELGDSALYFCASSVESRNQQFFGPGTRLTVL.

This chain joins TRBV19 and TRBJ1-5; 9 bases line up with TRBD1. This CDR3 spans 14 amino acids. Germline V lookup: CDR1 LNHDA, CDR2 SQIVND (reference sequence). The V and J ends lost 3 bases and 6 bases, in that order; junction bases with no gene match: 3. The DNA for the CDR3 is TGTGCCAGTAGTATTACAGGGGGCGGTCAGCCCCAGCATTTT. This translates into CASSITGGGQPQHF.

CDR3 amino acids: CASSLAQAEETQYF. The CDR3, as DNA: TGTGCCAGCAGCTTGGCACAAGCGGAAGAGACCCAGTACTTC. The V and J genes are TRBV5-4 and TRBJ2-5, with a weak D call TRBD2 (5 bases). The CDR3 runs to 14 residues. Germline V gene lookup returns CDR1 SGHNT and CDR2 YYREEE (reference sequence). Trimming took off 0 bases at V and 3 bases at J, with 9 bases between the two ends.

The genes are TRBV11-2 and TRBJ1-1; a possible D gene is TRBD1 (6 bases). The V end was cut by 0 bases, the J end by 9 bases, with 14 bases between. The CDR3 length is 14 residues. Per germline, CDR1 SGHAT and CDR2 FQNNGV. The CDR3 DNA reads TGTGCCAGCAGCTTAGATACCCGGACAGACAAAGCTTTCTTT. Encoded protein: CASSLDTRTDKAFF.

This chain connects TRBV5-6 to TRBJ1-4, with no clear D. This CDR3 is built from 12 residues. In germline, CDR1 is SGHDT, CDR2 YYEEEE. The V end was cut by 0 bases, the J end by 8 bases, with 5 bases between. CDR3 sequence reads: CASSLDREKLFF. Here the CDR3 DNA reads TGTGCCAGCAGCTTGGACAGAGAAAAACTGTTTTTT.

V usage is TRBV6-5 and J usage is TRBJ1-2, with 7 bases matching TRBD1. Germline V gives CDR1 MNHEY, CDR2 SVGAGI. This CDR3 contains 14 residues. J lost 4 bases, V lost 6 bases, and 8 bases had no gene match. The CDR3 reads CASRNRQGGYGYTF. CDR3 nucleotide sequence: TGTGCCAGCAGGAATCGACAGGGCGGCTATGGCTACACCTTC.

The chain links TRBV7-3 to TRBJ1-1, with TRBD1 matching over 7 bases. Germline lookup yields CDR1 SGHTA and CDR2 FQGTGA. The CDR3 is 15 amino acids. V lost 4 bases and J lost 1; bases outside the gene matches: 6. The CDR3 sequence is CASSSPRDRNTEAFF. The CDR3 DNA follows: TGTGCCAGCAGCTCACCCCGGGACAGGAACACTGAAGCTTTCTTT. The whole variable domain, remainder taken from reference TRBV7-3 and TRBJ1-1, is GAGVSQTPSNKVTEKGKYVELRCDPISGHTALYWYRQSLGQGPEFLIYFQGTGAADDSGLPNDRFFAVRPEGSVSTLKIQRTERGDSAVYLCASSSPRDRNTEAFFGQGTRLTVV.

This clone was picked up one time. The chain joins TRBV7-2 to TRBJ1-5; D is uncertain. Germline V lookup: CDR1 SGHTA, CDR2 FQGNSA. V was pared by 6 bases and J by 2 bases, with 11 bases between. CDR3 length equals 14 residues. CDR3 region: CASSSGWGNQPQHF. CDR3 in DNA: TGTGCCAGCAGTAGCGGGTGGGGCAATCAGCCCCAGCATTTT.

The chain recombines TRBV5-1 with TRBJ1-5; 7 bases are shared with TRBD1. Germline assignment: CDR1 SGHRS and CDR2 YFSETQ. This CDR3 is built from 14 residues. Trimming took 1 base from V and 6 from J; bases not matched to a gene: 4. The CDR3 DNA follows: TGCGCCAGCAGCTTGACGGCAGGGGGTCAGCCCCAGCATTTT. Translated: CASSLTAGGQPQHF.

The CDR3 sequence is CASSPRDSGTQYF. The CDR3 DNA reads TGTGCCAGCAGCCCCCGGGACAGCGGGACCCAGTACTTC. The chain carries TRBV7-2 and TRBJ2-5; 7 bases agree with TRBD1. The length of the CDR3 is 13 residues. V dropped 5 bases and J dropped 7; count of bases not matched to a gene: 7. Germline V gene lookup returns CDR1 SGHTA and CDR2 FQGNSA.

A single count supports this clone. This chain connects TRBV5-5 to TRBJ2-5; TRBD1 is a possible D gene (6 bases). V lost 3 bases, J lost 4 bases, and 13 bases lay in between. CDR1 is SGHKS and CDR2 is YYEKEE in the germline V gene (reference sequence). The CDR3 consists of 14 residues. DNA for the CDR3: TGTGCCAGCAGCTCCAACAGGGTCGCAGAGACCCAGTACTTC. Its translation: CASSSNRVAETQYF. Supplemented by reference TRBV5-5 and TRBJ2-5, the full variable domain reads DAGVTQSPTHLIKTRGQQVTLRCSPISGHKSVSWYQQVLGQGPQFIFQYYEKEERGRGNFPDRFSARQFPNYSSELNVNALLLGDSALYLCASSSNRVAETQYFGPGTRLLVL.

The chain uses TRBV28 and TRBJ2-7; possible D gene TRBD1, 6 bases. V lost 9 bases to trimming and J lost 6 bases, with 24 bases between them. Germline assignment: CDR1 MDHEN and CDR2 SYDVKM. The CDR3 totals 15 residues. The CDR3 DNA follows: TGTGCCAGTCCCCCATCAGGGGTCCTGCCTCTCGAGCAGTACTTC. This sequence encodes CASPPSGVLPLEQYF.

The chain uses TRBV27 and TRBJ2-7, with TRBD2 matching 8 bases. The length of the CDR3 is 14 residues. Germline V gene sequence: CDR1 MNHEY, CDR2 SMNVEV (reference sequence). Trimming took 2 bases from V and 2 from J; bases not matched to a gene: 2. CDR3 in amino acids: CASSLGAGAYEQYF. The DNA of the CDR3 is TGTGCCAGCAGTTTAGGAGCGGGGGCCTACGAGCAGTACTTC.

V is TRBV10-3 and J is TRBJ2-1, with D perhaps TRBD1 (6 bases). The ends were cut back, 5 bases at V and 0 bases at J, with 14 bases in the middle. This CDR3 comprises 16 residues. CDR1 ENHRY and CDR2 SYGVKD come from the germline V gene. The CDR3 loop reads CAISSLDRSSYNEQFF. The CDR3 DNA reads as TGTGCCATCAGTTCCCTAGACAGGAGCTCCTACAATGAGCAGTTCTTC.

This chain uses TRBV5-1 with TRBJ1-4; 7 positions match TRBD1. V shed 7 bases and J 8 bases; nucleotides not matched to a gene: 14. Germline V gives CDR1 SGHRS, CDR2 YFSETQ. This CDR3 spans 15 amino acids. The CDR3 here is CASCLDRVGGEKLFF. The CDR3 DNA is TGCGCCAGCTGCCTCGACAGGGTGGGAGGAGAAAAACTGTTTTTT.

The chain carries TRBV5-5 and TRBJ1-3; D possibly corresponds to TRBD1 (5 bases). Germline V gives CDR1 SGHKS, CDR2 YYEKEE (reference sequence). CDR3 size: 16 residues. V was shortened by 4 bases and J by 3 bases, with 17 bases between the two germline ends. The CDR3 loop reads CASSSYSSTGGNTIYF. The CDR3, as DNA: TGTGCCAGCAGCAGTTATAGCTCTACAGGTGGAAACACCATATATTTT.

This clone appeared a single time. The chain couples TRBV12-5 to TRBJ2-5; a weak D match, TRBD1 (5 bases). Trimming stripped 7 bases from V and 5 bases from J, with 17 bases between. The CDR3 has 14 residues. Germline values: CDR1 LGHNT, CDR2 FRNRAP. As DNA, the CDR3 is TGTGCTAGTGCCCAGGACAACCTGCAGGAGACCCAGTACTTC. As protein: CASAQDNLQETQYF.

V is TRBV11-3 and J is TRBJ2-1; 8 bases agree with TRBD2. The germline V gene has CDR1 SGHNT and CDR2 YENEEA. The CDR3 has 14 amino acids. V was clipped by 5 bases and J by 5 bases; unmatched bases: 5. The CDR3: CASSPGGSHNEQFF. The CDR3 nucleotides read TGTGCCAGCAGCCCGGGGGGGAGCCACAATGAGCAGTTCTTC. The full variable domain, rest sourced from reference TRBV11-3 and TRBJ2-1, is EAGVVQSPRYKIIEKKQPVAFWCNPISGHNTLYWYLQNLGQGPELLIRYENEEAVDDSQLPKDRFSAERLKGVDSTLKIQPAELGDSAVYLCASSPGGSHNEQFFGPGTRLTVL.

Concerning this clone: The same CDR3 can be traced to other DNA sequences in this sample. The rearrangement links TRBV6-5 to TRBJ2-6; no clear D. The germline CDR1 and CDR2 sequences are MNHEY and SVGAGI. This CDR3 region has 14 residues. V was cut by 8 bases and J by 0 bases, with 8 bases left in between. DNA of the CDR3: TGTGCCAGCCGACGAGGCTCTGGGGCCAACGTCCTGACTTTC. It encodes CASRRGSGANVLTF.

J is TRBJ2-7 and V is TRBV7-2; possible D gene TRBD1, 6 bases. The germline CDR1 and CDR2 sequences are SGHTA and FQGNSA. Trimming left V 3 bases short and J 5 bases short, with 14 bases between. The CDR3 loop spans 14 amino acids. CDR3 nucleotide sequence: TGTGCCAGCAGCTTGCAACAGGGAGAAAACGAGCAGTACTTC. This sequence encodes CASSLQQGENEQYF.

The chain uses TRBV9 and TRBJ2-1; maybe TRBD1 (5 bases). The germline V gene has CDR1 SGDLS and CDR2 YYNGEE. The V end lost 4 bases, the J end lost 11 bases, and 13 bases lay between the germline ends. This CDR3 spans 12 amino acids. The DNA for the CDR3 is TGTGCCAGCAGCCTGGACAACCTTAAGCAGTTCTTC. This gives the protein CASSLDNLKQFF. Complete variable domain (other parts from reference TRBV9 and TRBJ2-1): DSGVTQTPKHLITATGQRVTLRCSPRSGDLSVYWYQQSLDQGLQFLIQYYNGEERAKGNILERFSAQQFPDLHSELNLSSLELGDSALYFCASSLDNLKQFFGPGTRLTVL.

The chain couples TRBV11-3 to TRBJ2-1, with TRBD1 matching 9 bases. CDR1 and CDR2 from the germline V gene are SGHNT and YENEEA. The CDR3 totals 15 residues. V gave up 3 bases and J gave up 8 bases; unmatched junction bases: 8. This chain's CDR3 is CASSLSIRTGDEQFF. The CDR3 DNA follows: TGTGCCAGCAGCTTGTCCATCCGGACAGGGGATGAGCAGTTCTTC.

The chain uses TRBV7-9 and TRBJ2-7; D not certain. Germline V lookup: CDR1 SEHNR, CDR2 FQNEAQ (reference sequence). V shed 1 base and J shed 3 bases, with 7 bases lying between them. This CDR3 is built from 13 residues. CDR3 sequence (DNA): TGTGCCAGCAGCTTAGGGGCGCTCTACGAGCAGTACTTC. The encoded protein is CASSLGALYEQYF.